The clone carrying this TCR beta chain showed up just a few times. No antigen is known for it. The sample originates from a study of neoadjuvant anti-PD-1 for oral cavity cancer. Whole-study context: Around day 43, patients without progression received a fourth nivolumab dose before surgery.

Documented time point: after neoadjuvant nivolumab, at surgical resection. PBMC libraries mostly used roughly 480 ng of input genomic DNA, with six replicates per sample. Method: immunoSEQ multiplex PCR; TCRdb's copy keeps in-frame clones and lacks some. The table lists approximately 9,400 clones, approximately 72% of them singletons. Germline V gives CDR1 MNHNS, CDR2 SASEGT. Germline trimming cut 5 bases from V and 6 bases from J; bases unmatched to any gene: 8. The length of the CDR3 is 15 residues. Findings of the study overall: Non-responders to neoadjuvant nivolumab had significantly more clonal PBMC T cells than responders. Only a few patients per response group were TCR-analyzed; validation needed.

This chain joins TRBV6-1 and TRBJ1-5; 9 nucleotides agree with TRBD1. The sequences come from PBMCs, collected after nivolumab (anti-PD-1) treatment. The TCR originated in a person between 35 and 79 years old with oral cavity squamous cell carcinoma. CDR3 sequence (DNA): TGTGCCAGCAGTAGGGACAGGGCGGGGGGTCAGCCCCAGCATTTT. Its protein is CASSRDRAGGQPQHF.